Described below is a single T cell receptor beta chain sequence and its context. As yet, its antigen is unknown. Other DNA sequences in this sample translate to the same CDR3. The CDR3 totals 16 residues. Germline trimming cut 0 bases from V and 0 bases from J; bases unmatched to any gene: 3. The V gene's germline CDR1 is SGHRS and CDR2 YFSETQ. TCRdb's copy holds only in-frame clones and misses some; the assay was immunoSEQ multiplex PCR. The sample lists some 2.3 million clones, roughly 93% occurring once. The data belong to a study of shared clonotypes between healthy human individuals. Study outcomes and limitations: Clonotypes which were not shared had lower generation probabilities than clonotypes that all four donors shared.

Input material: naive CD4+ T cells from PBMCs. Subset indicated: CD45RA+ positively selected. The source of this sequence is a man younger than 35 in good health. Some clones in this sample may be carry-over from other donors' samples. V usage is TRBV5-1 and J usage is TRBJ2-1, with TRBD1 matching 7 bases. CDR3 region: CASSLAGGRSYNEQFF. In nucleotides, the CDR3 is TGCGCCAGCAGCTTGGCAGGGGGTCGCTCCTACAATGAGCAGTTCTTC.